This entry lists 32 T cell receptor beta chains sequenced from one sample in a study of early T cells in non-severe SARS-CoV-2 infection (dated by TCRdb to the early 2020s). The library was made by 5' RACE. The sample was run on a NextSeq 500. TCRdb passed the public sequencing reads through fastp at Q25 and MiXCR, retaining productive beta sequences. CDR3 protein sequences are deduplicated, and each keeps its most common genes and DNA. Across this sample there are 25,000 to 35,000 distinct CDR3 sequences, with 5.7% seen only once. The top ten clones comprise roughly 5.5% of the sample. Sequencing used whole blood. The receptor source for this set is an adult who was a healthcare worker with PCR-confirmed SARS-CoV-2 infection or an uninfected control (not recorded which).

This clonotype came up many times. The rearrangement joins TRBV18 to TRBJ2-1, with D perhaps matching TRBD1 (6 bases). The CDR3 contains 15 residues. CDR1 and CDR2 (germline): KGHSH, LQKENI. V was trimmed by 2 bases and J by 5 bases, leaving 13 bases between them. The CDR3 nucleotides read TGTGCCAGCTCACCAAACAAGGACAGAAACAATGAGCAGTTCTTC. This encodes CASSPNKDRNNEQFF.

In its sample, this clonotype was seen a few times. A junction boundary mismatches the germline segment, possibly from a read error. The chain uses TRBV2 and TRBJ1-1; maybe TRBD1 (5 bases). The CDR3 runs 12 residues. Germline V gene data show CDR1 as SNHLY and CDR2 as FYNNEI. The DNA of the CDR3 is TGTGTCAGCATAAGGGACGTTCATAGGGCTTTCTTT. This translates into CVSIRDVHRAFF. The full variable domain, rest sourced from reference TRBV2 and TRBJ1-1, is EPEVTQTPSHQVTQMGQEVILRCVPISNHLYFYWYRQILGQKVEFLVSFYNNEISEKSEIFDDQFSVERPDGSNFTLKIRSTKLEDSAMYFCVSIRDVHRAFFGQGTRLTVV.

In this sample, this clonotype is medium-sized. This sequence joins TRBV15 and TRBJ2-3, with 11 bases aligning to TRBD2. Germline V lookup: CDR1 LNHNV, CDR2 YYDKDF (reference sequence). V gave up 1 base and J gave up 6 bases; unmatched junction bases: 3. The CDR3 covers 15 residues. The CDR3 DNA reads TGTGCCACCAGCAGAGTACCTAGCGGGAGGGATACGCAGTATTTT. Its protein is CATSRVPSGRDTQYF. Supplemented by reference TRBV15 and TRBJ2-3, the full variable domain reads DAMVIQNPRYQVTQFGKPVTLSCSQTLNHNVMYWYQQKSSQAPKLLFHYYDKDFNNEADTPDNFQSRRPNTSFCFLDIRSPGLGDTAMYLCATSRVPSGRDTQYFGPGTRLTVL.

Many counts were recorded for this clonotype. J is TRBJ2-2 and V is TRBV2, with 10 bases identical to TRBD1. J gave up 4 bases and V 2 bases, and 4 bases lay outside the gene matches. Germline V gene sequence: CDR1 SNHLY, CDR2 FYNNEI. The length of the CDR3 is 16 residues. CDR3 sequence: CASSESRTGGTGELFF. In nucleotides, the CDR3 is TGTGCCAGCAGTGAATCTAGGACAGGGGGCACCGGGGAGCTGTTTTTT.

There are many counts of this clonotype. The rearrangement links TRBV27 to TRBJ1-3; D is uncertain. The V gene's germline CDR1 is MNHEY and CDR2 SMNVEV (reference sequence). V gave up 5 bases and J gave up 5 bases, with 19 bases separating them. The CDR3 contains 16 residues. The CDR3 DNA reads as TGTGCCAGCAGTCAAACTGTCCTAAGCGAAAGAAACACCATATATTTT. Translated: CASSQTVLSERNTIYF.

There are many counts of this clonotype. V and J are TRBV18 and TRBJ2-3; unclear D gene. The CDR3 consists of 13 residues. The germline V and J ends were trimmed by 5 bases and 5 bases, with 11 bases remaining between them. From germline, CDR1 is KGHSH and CDR2 LQKENI. In DNA, the CDR3 is TGTGCCAGCTCATTCGACCTCGAAGATACGCAGTATTTT. Translation gives CASSFDLEDTQYF.

This clonotype has a count of ten or more. V and J are TRBV20-1 and TRBJ2-7, with 7 bases identical to TRBD2. CDR3 length: 13 residues. Germline V gene sequence: CDR1 DFQATT, CDR2 SNEGSKA (reference sequence). J lost 0 bases, V lost 8 bases, and 7 bases had no gene match. The CDR3 DNA follows: TGCAGTTTCCCTAGCGGCAACTCCTACGAGCAGTACTTC. This translates into CSFPSGNSYEQYF.

The V gene is TRBV11-2, the J gene TRBJ1-2; TRBD1 aligns across 7 bases. The ends lost 6 bases at V and 4 bases at J; junction bases unmatched: 8. This CDR3 is 14 amino acids long. CDR1 and CDR2 (germline): SGHAT, FQNNGV. CDR3 nucleotides: TGTGCCAGCAGGCAACAGGGGCTCACCTATGGCTACACCTTC. This sequence encodes CASRQQGLTYGYTF.

This clonotype was observed many times. The chain combines TRBV30 with TRBJ1-2; D gene ambiguous. The CDR3 spans 13 residues. The germline CDR1 and CDR2 sequences are GTSNPN and SVGIG (reference sequence). V was trimmed by 1 base and J by 3 bases, leaving 9 bases between them. The DNA for the CDR3 is TGTGCCTGGAGTGCTGGGCTCCACTATGGCTACACCTTC. It is translated as CAWSAGLHYGYTF.

This clonotype has at least ten counts. This rearrangement joins TRBV6-1 to TRBJ2-5; possibly TRBD2 for D (6 bases). CDR1 and CDR2 from the germline V gene are MNHNS and SASEGT. Trimming removed 2 bases from V and 7 bases from J, with 8 bases in between. The CDR3 is 12 amino acids. The CDR3 region is CASSEQAGTQYF. CDR3 sequence (DNA): TGTGCCAGCAGTGAACAAGCGGGGACCCAGTACTTC.

By proportion, this clonotype is medium-sized (0.01 to 0.1%). The V gene is TRBV15, the J gene TRBJ2-1; 7 nucleotides agree with TRBD2. Looked up from germline, CDR1 is LNHNV and CDR2 is YYDKDF (reference sequence). The CDR3 is 19 residues long. Unmatched junction bases numbered 13, after V lost 1 base and J lost 1 base. For the CDR3, the DNA is TGTGCCACCAGCAGAGCCGGGGACTACGTCTCTGGGTCCTACAATGAGCAGTTCTTC. This gives the protein CATSRAGDYVSGSYNEQFF.

This clonotype has a handful of counts. The rearrangement links TRBV5-1 to TRBJ2-7; 10 nucleotides line up with TRBD1. The ends lost 7 bases at V and 4 bases at J; junction bases unmatched: 8. Per germline, CDR1 SGHRS and CDR2 YFSETQ. The CDR3 has 14 amino acids. DNA for the CDR3: TGCGCCAGCTCCCCGGGGACAGGGGCGTACGAGCAGTACGTC. The encoded protein is CASSPGTGAYEQYV.

Ten or more counts support this clonotype. V usage is TRBV6-5 and J usage is TRBJ1-2; 8 nucleotides match TRBD1. Looked up from germline, CDR1 is MNHEY and CDR2 is SVGAGI. With V trimmed by 0 bases and J by 6 bases, 6 bases remained unmatched. This CDR3 contains 15 residues. This chain's CDR3 is CASSYSFQGANGYTF. CDR3 nucleotides: TGTGCCAGCAGTTACTCGTTCCAGGGGGCGAATGGCTACACCTTC.

The chain carries TRBV28 and TRBJ2-5; no clear D. The V end lost 4 bases, the J end lost 7 bases, and 16 bases lay between the germline ends. The CDR3 loop spans 14 amino acids. Germline CDR1 and CDR2: MDHEN and SYDVKM. The DNA for the CDR3 is TGTGCCAGCAGTTCGAGCTACCGACGCGGGACCCAGTACTTC. This translates into CASSSSYRRGTQYF.

The V gene is TRBV25-1, the J gene TRBJ1-1; 9 nucleotides line up with TRBD1. With 4 bases clipped from V and 4 bases from J, the junction kept 7 bases outside the gene matches. This CDR3 contains 15 residues. Germline V CDR1 and CDR2: MGHDK, SYGVNS. The chain's CDR3 is CASSGLQGAVTEAFF. The DNA for the CDR3 is TGTGCCAGCAGTGGATTACAGGGGGCTGTCACTGAAGCTTTCTTT.

CDR3 sequence (DNA): TGTGCCAGCAGCGTAGGGACAGGGGGCTACAATGAGCAGTTCTTC. Its protein product is CASSVGTGGYNEQFF. The chain has TRBV9 and TRBJ2-1; 10 bases map to TRBD1. The V segment lost 0 bases and the J segment 3 bases; nucleotides outside the gene matches: 0. The CDR3 is 15 residues long. Per the germline V gene, CDR1 is SGDLS and CDR2 is YYNGEE.

This clonotype was seen more than once but under ten times. The chain carries TRBV6-5 and TRBJ2-7, with a weak D call TRBD2 (6 bases). This CDR3 has 12 residues. Germline CDR1 and CDR2: MNHEY and SVGAGI. V was cut by 7 bases and J by 0 bases, with 7 bases left in between. The CDR3 loop is CASMEGSYEQYF. Here the CDR3 DNA reads TGTGCCAGCATGGAGGGCTCCTACGAGCAGTACTTC.

This clonotype appeared a few times. The chain joins TRBV11-2 to TRBJ2-2; D not certain. V dropped 3 bases and J dropped 6 bases, with 2 bases sitting between them. The CDR3 runs 11 residues. CDR1 is SGHAT and CDR2 is FQNNGV in the germline V gene. CDR3 DNA: TGTGCCAGCAGCTTCGCCGGGGAGCTGTTTTTT. It encodes CASSFAGELFF.

This clonotype was counted many times. V usage is TRBV7-9 and J usage is TRBJ1-2; D remains unclear. The CDR3 sequence is 14 residues long. Trimming took off 2 bases at V and 0 bases at J, with 7 bases between the two ends. The V gene's germline CDR1 is SEHNR and CDR2 FQNEAQ (reference sequence). Here the CDR3 DNA reads TGTGCCAGCAGCTTAAGGTCATCTAACTATGGCTACACCTTC. It encodes CASSLRSSNYGYTF.

This clonotype was counted many times. The rearrangement uses TRBV5-1 and TRBJ2-1; TRBD1 aligns across 9 bases. This CDR3 contains 18 residues. The germline CDR1 and CDR2 sequences are SGHRS and YFSETQ. Trimming cost V 4 bases and J 9 bases; bases outside gene matches: 20. DNA for the CDR3: TGCGCCAGCAGCAATCCCGGGACAGGGCTAGGGTCCTATGGTGAGCAGTTCTTC. Translating it yields CASSNPGTGLGSYGEQFF.

This clonotype turned up a few times. The chain is built from TRBV2 and TRBJ2-1; tentative D call: TRBD2 (6 bases). V dropped 8 bases and J dropped 2 bases, with 25 bases sitting between them. Germline V CDR1 and CDR2: SNHLY, FYNNEI. The CDR3 contains 18 residues. The CDR3 nucleotides read TGTGCCAGCGAGCCCGCTTGGGGTAGCGGTCCCCCCTACAATGAGCAGTTCTTC. Its translation is CASEPAWGSGPPYNEQFF.

This clonotype was observed a handful of times. This chain connects TRBV11-2 to TRBJ2-1; TRBD1 matches at 7 bases. V lost 0 bases and J lost 4; bases outside the gene matches: 6. Germline CDR1 SGHAT, CDR2 FQNNGV. The CDR3 covers 16 residues. The CDR3 region is CASSLDPGTVYNEQFF. The CDR3 bases are TGTGCCAGCAGCTTAGACCCCGGGACAGTTTACAATGAGCAGTTCTTC.

The genes are TRBV29-1 and TRBJ1-1; TRBD1 might be the D (5 bases). This CDR3 is 12 amino acids long. CDR1 and CDR2 from the germline V gene are SQVTM and ANQGSEA. Between the trimmed V and J ends, which lost 6 bases and 5 bases, there was a span of 13 bases. The CDR3 region is CSVLSGETEAFF. DNA of the CDR3: TGCAGCGTCCTGTCGGGGGAGACTGAAGCTTTCTTT.

This clonotype was observed many times. The chain is built from TRBV20-1 and TRBJ1-1; possibly TRBD1 for D (6 bases). V was cut by 2 bases and J by 7 bases, with 17 bases left in between. The CDR3 has 14 residues. Germline CDR1 and CDR2: DFQATT and SNEGSKA (reference sequence). For the CDR3, the DNA is TGCAGTGCTAGATACATCGGCAGGGGATTTGAAGCTTTCTTT. Protein product: CSARYIGRGFEAFF.

The rearrangement uses TRBV11-2 and TRBJ1-1; D not resolved. The CDR3 contains 13 residues. CDR1 is SGHAT, CDR2 FQNNGV, per germline. With 0 bases removed from V and 10 bases from J, the gap between germline ends came to 12 bases. CDR3 coding DNA: TGTGCCAGCAGCTTAGAGGGGTATTCAGGAGCTTTCTTT. Its protein product is CASSLEGYSGAFF.

This clonotype was seen a few times. The J gene is TRBJ1-1, the V gene TRBV6-2 or TRBV6-3; the D gene is possibly TRBD1 (6 bases). Deletions cut 4 bases from V and 4 bases from J, with 19 bases between. The CDR3 sequence is 16 residues long. In germline, CDR1 is MNHEY, CDR2 SVGEGT. CDR3 DNA: TGTGCCAGCAGTTCAATACGACTACAGGGTTCCACTGAAGCTTTCTTT. Its translation: CASSSIRLQGSTEAFF.

Many counts were recorded for this clonotype. The chain employs TRBV18 and TRBJ2-1, with 9 bases fitting TRBD2. The CDR3 is 15 amino acids. V lost 3 bases and J lost 7; bases outside the gene matches: 7. Germline V CDR1 and CDR2: KGHSH, LQKENI. The CDR3 loop reads CASSPSSGIGNEQFF. Here the CDR3 DNA reads TGTGCCAGCTCACCGTCTAGCGGGATAGGGAATGAGCAGTTCTTC.

This clonotype showed up many times. CDR3 sequence: CATGTAYQPQHF. CDR3 DNA sequence: TGTGCCACCGGGACAGCCTATCAGCCCCAGCATTTT. The chain joins TRBV15 to TRBJ1-5; 7 bases align to TRBD1. Germline lookup yields CDR1 LNHNV and CDR2 YYDKDF (reference sequence). The CDR3 length is 12 residues. Trimming at V came to 8 bases and at J to 5 bases, leaving 3 bases not matched to a gene.

This clonotype was seen ten or more times. CDR3 amino acids: CSVPRGPHTDTQYF. In nucleotides, the CDR3 is TGCAGTGTCCCTCGGGGCCCCCACACAGATACGCAGTATTTT. The chain is built from TRBV20-1 and TRBJ2-3; D tentatively reads TRBD1 or TRBD2 (5 bases each). The V gene lost 7 bases and the J gene lost 2 bases, with 16 bases spanning the gap. In germline, CDR1 is DFQATT, CDR2 SNEGSKA (reference sequence). The CDR3 is made up of 14 amino acids.

This clonotype occurred a few times. The V gene is TRBV7-8, the J gene TRBJ2-3; D is undetermined. Germline V gene lookup returns CDR1 SGHVS and CDR2 FQNEAQ. The CDR3 runs to 15 residues. V lost 0 bases and J 0 bases, leaving 7 bases between the germline ends. DNA of the CDR3: TGTGCCAGCAGCTTAGCGTGGCAGAGCACAGATACGCAGTATTTT. The encoded protein is CASSLAWQSTDTQYF.

This clonotype came up a few times. This rearrangement joins TRBV7-8 to TRBJ2-5; no definite D call. The V gene lost 5 bases and the J gene lost 4 bases, with 5 bases spanning the gap. The CDR3 covers 11 residues. Germline CDR1 is SGHVS and CDR2 is FQNEAQ. The CDR3 sequence: CASSTLETQYF. The CDR3 DNA reads as TGTGCCAGCAGCACCCTAGAGACCCAGTACTTC.

This clonotype was picked up many times. The chain carries TRBV7-2 and TRBJ1-5; D gene unclear. The V gene lost 5 bases and the J gene lost 5 bases, with 13 bases spanning the gap. The CDR3 runs 14 residues. Germline assignment: CDR1 SGHTA and CDR2 FQGNSA. The CDR3 DNA reads as TGTGCCAGCAGCCAGAAGACGGTCGATCAGCCCCAGCATTTT. Translating it yields CASSQKTVDQPQHF.